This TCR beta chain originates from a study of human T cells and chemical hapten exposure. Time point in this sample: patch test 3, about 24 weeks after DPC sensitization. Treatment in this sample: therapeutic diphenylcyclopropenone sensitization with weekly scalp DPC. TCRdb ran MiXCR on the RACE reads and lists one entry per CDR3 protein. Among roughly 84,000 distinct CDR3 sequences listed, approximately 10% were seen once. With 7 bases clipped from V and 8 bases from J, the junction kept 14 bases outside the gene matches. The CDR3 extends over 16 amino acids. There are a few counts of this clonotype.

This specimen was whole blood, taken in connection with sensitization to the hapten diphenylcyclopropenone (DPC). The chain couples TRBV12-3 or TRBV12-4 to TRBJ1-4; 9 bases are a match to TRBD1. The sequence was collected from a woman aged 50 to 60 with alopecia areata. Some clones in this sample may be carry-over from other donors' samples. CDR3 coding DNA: TGTGCCAGCACCCCCACCCCAGGGACAGGGAGAGAAAAACTGTTTTTT. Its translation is CASTPTPGTGREKLFF.